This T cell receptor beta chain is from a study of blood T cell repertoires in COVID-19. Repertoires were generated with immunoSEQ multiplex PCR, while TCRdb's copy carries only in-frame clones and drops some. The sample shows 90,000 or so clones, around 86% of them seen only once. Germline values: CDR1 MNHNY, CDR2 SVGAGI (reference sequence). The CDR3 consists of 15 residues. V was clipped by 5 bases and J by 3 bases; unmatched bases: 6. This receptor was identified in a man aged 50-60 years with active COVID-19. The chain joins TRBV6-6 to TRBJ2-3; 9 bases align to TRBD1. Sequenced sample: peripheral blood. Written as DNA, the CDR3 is TGTGCCAGCAGTCAAACAGGGGGCGCAACAGATACGCAGTATTTT. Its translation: CASSQTGGATDTQYF.